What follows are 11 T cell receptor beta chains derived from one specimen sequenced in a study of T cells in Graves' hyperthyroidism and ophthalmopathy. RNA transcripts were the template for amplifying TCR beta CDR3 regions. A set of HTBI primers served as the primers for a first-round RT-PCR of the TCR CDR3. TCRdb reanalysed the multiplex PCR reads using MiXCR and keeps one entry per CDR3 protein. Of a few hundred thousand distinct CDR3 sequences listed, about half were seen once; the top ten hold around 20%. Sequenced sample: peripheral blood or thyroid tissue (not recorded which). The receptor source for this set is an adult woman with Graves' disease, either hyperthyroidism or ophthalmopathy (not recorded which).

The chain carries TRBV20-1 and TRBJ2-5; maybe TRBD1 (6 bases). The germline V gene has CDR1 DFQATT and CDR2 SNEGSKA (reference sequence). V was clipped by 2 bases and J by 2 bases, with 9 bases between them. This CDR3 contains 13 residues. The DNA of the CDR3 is TGCAGTGCTAGAACTACAGGGCAAGAGACCCAGTACTTC. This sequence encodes CSARTTGQETQYF.

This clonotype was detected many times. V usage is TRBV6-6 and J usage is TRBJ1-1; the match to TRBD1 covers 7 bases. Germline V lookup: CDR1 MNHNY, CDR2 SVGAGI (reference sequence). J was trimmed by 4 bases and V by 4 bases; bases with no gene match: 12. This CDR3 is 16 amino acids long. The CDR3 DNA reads TGTGCCAGCAGTTCTCAAGGACAGGCTCGCCTCACTGAAGCTTTCTTT. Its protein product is CASSSQGQARLTEAFF.

CDR3 coding DNA: TGTGCCAGCTTATGGGGAACAGGCCAAACCTACGAGCAGTACTTC. Protein sequence: CASLWGTGQTYEQYF. J is TRBJ2-7 and V is TRBV25-1; weak D call: TRBD1 (5 bases). Trimming took 8 bases from V and 2 from J, leaving 19 bases between them. CDR1 and CDR2 (germline): MGHDK, SYGVNS. The CDR3 has 15 residues.

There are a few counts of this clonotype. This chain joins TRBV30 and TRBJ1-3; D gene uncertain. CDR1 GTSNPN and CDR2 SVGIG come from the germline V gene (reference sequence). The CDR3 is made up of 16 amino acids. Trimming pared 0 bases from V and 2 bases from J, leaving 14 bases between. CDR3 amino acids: CAWSVGQADTGNTIYF. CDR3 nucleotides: TGTGCCTGGAGTGTAGGCCAGGCTGATACTGGAAACACCATATATTTT.

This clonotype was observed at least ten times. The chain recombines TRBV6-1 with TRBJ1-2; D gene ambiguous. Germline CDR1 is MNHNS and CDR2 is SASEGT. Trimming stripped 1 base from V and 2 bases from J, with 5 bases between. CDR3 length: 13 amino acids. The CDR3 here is CASSEGPNYGYTF. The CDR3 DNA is TGTGCCAGCAGTGAAGGCCCGAACTATGGCTACACCTTC.

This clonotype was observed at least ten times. The CDR3 is CASSVFLGNTEAFF. Here the CDR3 DNA reads TGTGCCAGCAGTGTGTTTTTAGGGAACACTGAAGCTTTCTTT. This rearrangement joins TRBV2 to TRBJ1-1, with D unresolved. This CDR3 is 14 amino acids long. The V end was cut by 4 bases, the J end by 1 base, with 10 bases between. Per the germline V gene, CDR1 is SNHLY and CDR2 is FYNNEI.

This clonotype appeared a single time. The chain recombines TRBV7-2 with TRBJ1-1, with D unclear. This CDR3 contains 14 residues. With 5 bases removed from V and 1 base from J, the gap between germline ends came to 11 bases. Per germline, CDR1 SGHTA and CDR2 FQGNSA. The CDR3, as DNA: TGTGCCAGCAGCGGCGTGGCCAAGAACACTGAAGCTTTCTTT. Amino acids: CASSGVAKNTEAFF.

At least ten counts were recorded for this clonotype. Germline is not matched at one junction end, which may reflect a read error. CDR3 bases: TGTGCCAGCAGTTTCGGGGGTTGGAACATCGGGGAGCTGTTTTTT. Protein product: CASSFGGWNIGELFF. The chain couples TRBV6-6 to TRBJ2-2; D is possibly TRBD2 (6 bases). Germline V gives CDR1 MNHNY, CDR2 SVGAGI (reference sequence). The CDR3 consists of 15 residues.

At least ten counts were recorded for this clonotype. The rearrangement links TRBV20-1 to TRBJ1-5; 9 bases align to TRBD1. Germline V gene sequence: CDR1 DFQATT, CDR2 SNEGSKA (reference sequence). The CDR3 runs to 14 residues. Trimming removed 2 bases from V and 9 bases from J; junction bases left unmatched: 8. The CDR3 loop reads CSARKGDRVAPQHF. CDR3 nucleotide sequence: TGCAGTGCTAGAAAGGGGGACAGGGTAGCGCCCCAGCATTTT.

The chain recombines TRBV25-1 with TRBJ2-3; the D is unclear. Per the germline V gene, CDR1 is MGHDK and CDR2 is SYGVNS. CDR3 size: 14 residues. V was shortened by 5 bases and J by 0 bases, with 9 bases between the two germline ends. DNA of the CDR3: TGTGCCAGCAGTAGTTCGACGAGCACAGATACGCAGTATTTT. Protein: CASSSSTSTDTQYF. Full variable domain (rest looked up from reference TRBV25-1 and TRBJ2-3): EADIYQTPRYLVIGTGKKITLECSQTMGHDKMYWYQQDPGMELHLIHYSYGVNSTEKGDLSSESTVSRIRTEHFPLTLESARPSHTSQYLCASSSSTSTDTQYFGPGTRLTVL.

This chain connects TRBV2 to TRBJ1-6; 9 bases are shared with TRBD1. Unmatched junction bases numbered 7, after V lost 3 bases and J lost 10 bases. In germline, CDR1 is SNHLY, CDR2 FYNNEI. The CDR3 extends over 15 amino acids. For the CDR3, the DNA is TGTGCCAGCAGTGAGGCGGGACAGGGAGGCTCACCCCTCCACTTT. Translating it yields CASSEAGQGGSPLHF.